This T cell receptor (beta chain) was retrieved from a study of blood T cell repertoires in COVID-19. Study-wide context: There were acute and convalescent COVID-19 samples, and they came from the United States, Italy and Spain. Sources were T cells, B-cell-depleted T cells, or PBMCs; the material itself was cDNA or gDNA.

The CDR3 has 16 amino acids. Per the germline V gene, CDR1 is SGHRS and CDR2 is YFSETQ. V shed 4 bases and J 1 base; nucleotides not matched to a gene: 5. Per the original methods: Reference gene primer amplification gave nucleated cell count estimates. Sequenced by immunoSEQ multiplex PCR; TCRdb stores in-frame clones only, minus some. V and J calls plus clone size are reproduced from that table; the DNA served to infer D and trimming. This table holds tens of thousands of clones, less than 90% found once. What was sequenced was peripheral blood. This TCR was sampled from a man in his sixties with acute or convalescent COVID-19. This chain uses TRBV5-1 with TRBJ2-4, with 10 bases fitting TRBD1. The CDR3 bases are TGCGCCAGCAGCCCGGGACAGGGGAGCGCCAAAAACATTCAGTACTTC. Encoded protein: CASSPGQGSAKNIQYF.